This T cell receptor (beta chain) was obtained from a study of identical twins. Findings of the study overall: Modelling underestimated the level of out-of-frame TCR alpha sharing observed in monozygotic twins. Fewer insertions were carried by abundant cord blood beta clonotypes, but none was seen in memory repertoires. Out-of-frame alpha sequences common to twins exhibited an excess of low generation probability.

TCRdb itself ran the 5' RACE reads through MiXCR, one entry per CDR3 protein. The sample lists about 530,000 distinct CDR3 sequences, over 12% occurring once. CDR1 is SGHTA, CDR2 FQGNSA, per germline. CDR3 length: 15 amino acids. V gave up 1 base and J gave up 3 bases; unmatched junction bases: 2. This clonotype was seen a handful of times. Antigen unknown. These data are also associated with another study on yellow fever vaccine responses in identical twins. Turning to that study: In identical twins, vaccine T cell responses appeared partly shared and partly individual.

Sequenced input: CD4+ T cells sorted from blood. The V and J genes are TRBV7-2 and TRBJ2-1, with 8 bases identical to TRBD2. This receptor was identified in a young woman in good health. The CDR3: CASSLERERYNEQFF. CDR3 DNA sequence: TGTGCCAGCAGCTTAGAGCGGGAGCGCTACAATGAGCAGTTCTTC.